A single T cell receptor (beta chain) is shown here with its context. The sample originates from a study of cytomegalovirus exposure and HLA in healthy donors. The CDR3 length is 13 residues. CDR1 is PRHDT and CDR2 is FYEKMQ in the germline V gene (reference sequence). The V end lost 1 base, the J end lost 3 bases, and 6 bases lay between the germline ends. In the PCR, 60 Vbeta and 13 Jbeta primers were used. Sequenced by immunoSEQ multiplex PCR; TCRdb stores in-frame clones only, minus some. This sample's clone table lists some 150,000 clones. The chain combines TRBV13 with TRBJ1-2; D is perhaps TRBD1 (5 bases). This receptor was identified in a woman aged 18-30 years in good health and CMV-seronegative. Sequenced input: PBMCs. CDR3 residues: CASSLAGYYGYTF. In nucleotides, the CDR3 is TGTGCCAGCAGCTTAGCAGGGTACTATGGCTACACCTTC.